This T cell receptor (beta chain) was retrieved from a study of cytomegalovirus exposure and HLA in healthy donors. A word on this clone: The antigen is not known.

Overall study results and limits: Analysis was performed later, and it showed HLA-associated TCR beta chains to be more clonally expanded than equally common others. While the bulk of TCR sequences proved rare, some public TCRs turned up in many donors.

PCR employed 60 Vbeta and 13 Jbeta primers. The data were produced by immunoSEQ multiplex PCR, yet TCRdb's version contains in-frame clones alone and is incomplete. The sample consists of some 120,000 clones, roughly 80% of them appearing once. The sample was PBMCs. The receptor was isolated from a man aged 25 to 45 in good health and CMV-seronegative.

CDR3: CASSGAPSQEQFF. In DNA, the CDR3 is TGTGCCAGCAGTGGGGCACCTTCTCAAGAGCAGTTCTTC. The chain couples TRBV6-4 to TRBJ2-1; D is unclear. The CDR3 totals 13 residues. Germline loops: CDR1 MRHNA, CDR2 SNTAGT. The germline V and J ends were trimmed by 4 bases and 10 bases, with 14 bases remaining between them.